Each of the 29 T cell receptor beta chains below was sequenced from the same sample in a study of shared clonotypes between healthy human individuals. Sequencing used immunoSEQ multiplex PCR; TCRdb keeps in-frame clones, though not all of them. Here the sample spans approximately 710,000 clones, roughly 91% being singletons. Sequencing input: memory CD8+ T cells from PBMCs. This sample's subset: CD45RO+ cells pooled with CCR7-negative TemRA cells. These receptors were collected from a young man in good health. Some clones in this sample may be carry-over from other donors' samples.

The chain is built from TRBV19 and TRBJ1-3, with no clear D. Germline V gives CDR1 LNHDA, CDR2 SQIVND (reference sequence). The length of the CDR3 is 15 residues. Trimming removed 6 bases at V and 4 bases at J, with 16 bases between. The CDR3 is CASRRTPEGGNTIYF. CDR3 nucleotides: TGTGCCAGTAGACGCACCCCTGAGGGCGGAAACACCATATATTTT.

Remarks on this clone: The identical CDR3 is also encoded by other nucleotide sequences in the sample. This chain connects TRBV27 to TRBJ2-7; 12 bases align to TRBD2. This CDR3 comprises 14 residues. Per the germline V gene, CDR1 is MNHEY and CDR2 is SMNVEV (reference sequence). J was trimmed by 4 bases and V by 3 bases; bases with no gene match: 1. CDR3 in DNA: TGTGCCAGCAGTTTTGGGACTAGCGGGTACGAGCAGTACTTC. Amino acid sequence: CASSFGTSGYEQYF.

The CDR3 region is CASSPRGDAYEQYF. The CDR3 nucleotides are TGTGCCAGCTCACCAAGAGGGGACGCCTACGAGCAGTACTTC. The V and J genes are TRBV18 and TRBJ2-7; D is tentatively TRBD1 or TRBD2 (5 bases each). The CDR3 totals 14 residues. Germline assignment: CDR1 KGHSH and CDR2 LQKENI. Trimming cost V 2 bases and J 2 bases, with 10 bases left between them. The complete variable domain, with remaining parts taken from reference TRBV18 and TRBJ2-7, reads NAGVMQNPRHLVRRRGQEARLRCSPMKGHSHVYWYRQLPEEGLKFMVYLQKENIIDESGMPKERFSAEFPKEGPSILRIQQVVRGDSAAYFCASSPRGDAYEQYFGPGTRLTVT.

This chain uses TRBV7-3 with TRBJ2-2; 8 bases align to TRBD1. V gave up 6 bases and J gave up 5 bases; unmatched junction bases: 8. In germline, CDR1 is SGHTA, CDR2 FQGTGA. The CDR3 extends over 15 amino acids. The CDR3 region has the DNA TGTGCCAGCAGGAGTGGACAGGGTAAAACCGGGGAGCTGTTTTTT. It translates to CASRSGQGKTGELFF.

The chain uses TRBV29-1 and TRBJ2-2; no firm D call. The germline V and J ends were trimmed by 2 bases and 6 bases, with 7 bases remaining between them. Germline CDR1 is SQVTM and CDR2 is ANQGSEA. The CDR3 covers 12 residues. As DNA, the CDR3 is TGCAGCGTTGAACCGGTCGCCGGGGAGCTGTTTTTT. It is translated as CSVEPVAGELFF.

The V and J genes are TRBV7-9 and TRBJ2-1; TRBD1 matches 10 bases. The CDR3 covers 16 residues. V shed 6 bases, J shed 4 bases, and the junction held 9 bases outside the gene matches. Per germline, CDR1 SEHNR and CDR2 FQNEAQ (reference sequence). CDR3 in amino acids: CASSSRDRGFYNEQFF. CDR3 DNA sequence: TGTGCCAGCAGTTCCCGGGACAGGGGCTTTTACAATGAGCAGTTCTTC.

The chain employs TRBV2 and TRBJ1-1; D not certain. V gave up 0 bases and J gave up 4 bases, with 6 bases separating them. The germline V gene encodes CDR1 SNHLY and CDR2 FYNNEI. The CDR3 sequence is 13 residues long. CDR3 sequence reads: CASSEAFGTEAFF. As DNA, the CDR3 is TGTGCCAGCAGTGAAGCGTTCGGCACTGAAGCTTTCTTT.

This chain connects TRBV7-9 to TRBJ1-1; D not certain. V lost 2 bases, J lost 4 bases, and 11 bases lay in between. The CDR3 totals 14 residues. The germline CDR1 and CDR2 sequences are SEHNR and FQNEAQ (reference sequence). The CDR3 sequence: CASSLTTVTTEAFF. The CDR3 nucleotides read TGTGCCAGCAGCTTAACCACGGTCACCACTGAAGCTTTCTTT. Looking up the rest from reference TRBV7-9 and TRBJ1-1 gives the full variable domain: DTGVSQNPRHKITKRGQNVTFRCDPISEHNRLYWYRQTLGQGPEFLTYFQNEAQLEKSRLLSDRFSAERPKGSFSTLEIQRTEQGDSAMYLCASSLTTVTTEAFFGQGTRLTVV.

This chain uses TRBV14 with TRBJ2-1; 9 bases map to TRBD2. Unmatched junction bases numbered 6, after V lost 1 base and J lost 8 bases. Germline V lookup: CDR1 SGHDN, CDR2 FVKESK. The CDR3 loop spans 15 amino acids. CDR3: CASSQATSGWDEQFF. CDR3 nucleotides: TGTGCCAGCAGCCAAGCGACTAGCGGTTGGGATGAGCAGTTCTTC. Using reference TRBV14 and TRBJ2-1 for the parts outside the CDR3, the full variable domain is EAGVTQFPSHSVIEKGQTVTLRCDPISGHDNLYWYRRVMGKEIKFLLHFVKESKQDESGMPNNRFLAERTGGTYSTLKVQPAELEDSGVYFCASSQATSGWDEQFFGPGTRLTVL.

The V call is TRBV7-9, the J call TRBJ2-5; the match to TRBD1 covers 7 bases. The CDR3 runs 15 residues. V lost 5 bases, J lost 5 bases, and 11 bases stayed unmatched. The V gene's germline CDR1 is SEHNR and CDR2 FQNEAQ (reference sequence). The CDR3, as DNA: TGTGCCAGCAGCCTGACAGGGTACGGGGTTGAGACCCAGTACTTC. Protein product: CASSLTGYGVETQYF.

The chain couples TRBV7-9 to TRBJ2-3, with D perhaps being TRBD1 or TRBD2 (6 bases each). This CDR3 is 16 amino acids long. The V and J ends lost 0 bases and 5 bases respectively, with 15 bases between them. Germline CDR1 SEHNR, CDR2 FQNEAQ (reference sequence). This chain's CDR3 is CASSLARGGTRDTQYF. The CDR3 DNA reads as TGTGCCAGCAGCTTAGCCCGAGGAGGGACAAGAGATACGCAGTATTTT.

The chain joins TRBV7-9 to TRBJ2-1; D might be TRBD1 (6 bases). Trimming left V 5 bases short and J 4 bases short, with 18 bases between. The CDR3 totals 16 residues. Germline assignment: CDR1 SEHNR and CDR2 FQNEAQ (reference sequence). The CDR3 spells CASSPRDTHIYNEQFF. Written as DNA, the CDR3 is TGTGCCAGCAGCCCTCGGGACACCCATATTTACAATGAGCAGTTCTTC. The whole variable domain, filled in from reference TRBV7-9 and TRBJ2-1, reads DTGVSQNPRHKITKRGQNVTFRCDPISEHNRLYWYRQTLGQGPEFLTYFQNEAQLEKSRLLSDRFSAERPKGSFSTLEIQRTEQGDSAMYLCASSPRDTHIYNEQFFGPGTRLTVL.

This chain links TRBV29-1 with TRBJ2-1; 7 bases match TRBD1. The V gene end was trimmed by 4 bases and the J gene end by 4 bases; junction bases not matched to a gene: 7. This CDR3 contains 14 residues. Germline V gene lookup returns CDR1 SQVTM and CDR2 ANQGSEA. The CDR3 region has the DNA TGCAGCGTTGCTGAGACAGGGCCATACAATGAGCAGTTCTTC. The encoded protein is CSVAETGPYNEQFF.

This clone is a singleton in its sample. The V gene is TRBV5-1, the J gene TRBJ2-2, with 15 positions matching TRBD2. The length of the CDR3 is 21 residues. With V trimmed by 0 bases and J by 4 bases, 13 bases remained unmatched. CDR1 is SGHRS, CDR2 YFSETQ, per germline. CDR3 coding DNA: TGCGCCAGCAGCTTGGTAGTTTTGCGGACTAGCGGGAGGGCCGGCACCGGGGAGCTGTTTTTT. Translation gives CASSLVVLRTSGRAGTGELFF.

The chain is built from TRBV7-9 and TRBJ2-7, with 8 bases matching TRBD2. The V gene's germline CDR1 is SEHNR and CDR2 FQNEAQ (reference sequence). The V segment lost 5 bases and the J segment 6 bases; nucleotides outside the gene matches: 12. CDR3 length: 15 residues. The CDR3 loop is CASSPPWDSGTEQYF. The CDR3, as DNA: TGTGCCAGCAGCCCACCGTGGGATAGCGGGACCGAGCAGTACTTC.

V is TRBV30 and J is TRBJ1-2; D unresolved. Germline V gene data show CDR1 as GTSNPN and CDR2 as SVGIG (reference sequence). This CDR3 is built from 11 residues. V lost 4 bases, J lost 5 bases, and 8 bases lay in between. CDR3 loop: CAWTSGYGYTF. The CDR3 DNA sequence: TGTGCCTGGACCTCCGGGTATGGCTACACCTTC.

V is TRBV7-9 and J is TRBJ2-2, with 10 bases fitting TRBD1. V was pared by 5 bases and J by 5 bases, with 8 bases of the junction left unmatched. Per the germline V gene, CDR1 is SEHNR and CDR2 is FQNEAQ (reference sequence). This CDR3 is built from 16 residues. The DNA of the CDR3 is TGTGCCAGCAGCCCCCGGACAGGGGGAAAAACCGGGGAGCTGTTTTTT. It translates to CASSPRTGGKTGELFF.

The CDR3: CASVRGGLCSNEKLFF. CDR3 sequence (DNA): TGTGCCAGCGTGCGGGGTGGACTTTGTTCTAATGAAAAACTGTTTTTT. V and J are TRBV14 and TRBJ1-4; D gene uncertain. In germline, CDR1 is SGHDN, CDR2 FVKESK. Trimming removed 8 bases at V and 3 bases at J, with 19 bases between. The CDR3 covers 16 residues. Full variable domain (outside the CDR3, taken from reference TRBV14 and TRBJ1-4): EAGVTQFPSHSVIEKGQTVTLRCDPISGHDNLYWYRRVMGKEIKFLLHFVKESKQDESGMPNNRFLAERTGGTYSTLKVQPAELEDSGVYFCASVRGGLCSNEKLFFGSGTQLSVL.

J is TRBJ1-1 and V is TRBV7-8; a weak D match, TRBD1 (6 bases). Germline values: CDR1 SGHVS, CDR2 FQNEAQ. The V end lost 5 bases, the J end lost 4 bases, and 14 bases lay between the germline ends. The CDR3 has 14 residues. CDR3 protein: CASSLEGGVTEAFF. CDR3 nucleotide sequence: TGTGCCAGCAGCCTAGAAGGGGGAGTCACTGAAGCTTTCTTT.

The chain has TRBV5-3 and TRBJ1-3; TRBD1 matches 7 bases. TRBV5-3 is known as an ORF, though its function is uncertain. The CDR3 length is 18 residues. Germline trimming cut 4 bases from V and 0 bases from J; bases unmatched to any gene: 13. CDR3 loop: CARSPGTVFTSSGNTIYF. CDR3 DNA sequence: TGTGCCAGAAGCCCGGGGACAGTTTTTACCAGCTCTGGAAACACCATATATTTT.

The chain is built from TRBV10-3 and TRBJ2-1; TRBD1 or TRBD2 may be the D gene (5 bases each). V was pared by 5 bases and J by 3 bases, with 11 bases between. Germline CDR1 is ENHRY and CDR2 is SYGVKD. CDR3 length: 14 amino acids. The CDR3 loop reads CAISRDGDYNEQFF. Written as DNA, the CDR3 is TGTGCCATCAGTCGGGACGGGGACTACAATGAGCAGTTCTTC.

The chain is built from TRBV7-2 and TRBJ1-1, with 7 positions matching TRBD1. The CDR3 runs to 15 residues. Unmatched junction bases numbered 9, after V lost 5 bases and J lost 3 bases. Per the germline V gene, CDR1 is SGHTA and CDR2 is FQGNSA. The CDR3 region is CASSPRQGGDTEAFF. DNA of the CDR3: TGTGCCAGCAGCCCGAGACAGGGCGGGGACACTGAAGCTTTCTTT.

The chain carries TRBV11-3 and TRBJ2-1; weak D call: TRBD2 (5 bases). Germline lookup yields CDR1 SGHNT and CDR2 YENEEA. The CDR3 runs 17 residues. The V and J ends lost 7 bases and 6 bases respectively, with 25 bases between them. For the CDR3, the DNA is TGTGCCAGCACCCGCCCCACGGAGGCGAGCCGCTCCAATGAGCAGTTCTTC. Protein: CASTRPTEASRSNEQFF.

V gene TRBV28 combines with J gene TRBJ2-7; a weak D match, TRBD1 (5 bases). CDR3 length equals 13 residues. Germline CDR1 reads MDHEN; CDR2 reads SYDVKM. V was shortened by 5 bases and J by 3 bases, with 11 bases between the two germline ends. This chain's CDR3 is CASSPREYYEQYF. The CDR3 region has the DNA TGTGCCAGCAGTCCCAGGGAATACTACGAGCAGTACTTC.

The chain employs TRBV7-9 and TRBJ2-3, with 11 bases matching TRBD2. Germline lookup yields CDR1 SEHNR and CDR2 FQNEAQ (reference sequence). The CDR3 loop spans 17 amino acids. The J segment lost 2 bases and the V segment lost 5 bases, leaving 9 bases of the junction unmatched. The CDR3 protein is CASSLPRSGRATDTQYF. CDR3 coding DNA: TGTGCCAGCAGCCTCCCCCGTAGCGGGAGGGCCACAGATACGCAGTATTTT.

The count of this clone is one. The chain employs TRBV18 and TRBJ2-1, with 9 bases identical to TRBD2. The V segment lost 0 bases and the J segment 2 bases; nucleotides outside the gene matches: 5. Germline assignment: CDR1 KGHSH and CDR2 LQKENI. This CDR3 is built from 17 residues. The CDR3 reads CASSPPLLAGTYNEQFF. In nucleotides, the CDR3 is TGTGCCAGCTCACCACCGCTTCTAGCGGGAACCTACAATGAGCAGTTCTTC.

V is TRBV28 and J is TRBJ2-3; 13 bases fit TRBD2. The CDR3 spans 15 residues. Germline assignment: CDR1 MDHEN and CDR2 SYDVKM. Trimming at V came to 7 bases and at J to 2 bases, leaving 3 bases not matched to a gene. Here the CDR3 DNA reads TGTGCCAGCATGGGACTAGCGGGAAACACAGATACGCAGTATTTT. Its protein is CASMGLAGNTDTQYF.

CDR3 nucleotide sequence: TGTGCCAGCCTGTGGACAGACTTCACAGATACGCAGTATTTT. Translation gives CASLWTDFTDTQYF. V is TRBV6-4 and J is TRBJ2-3; TRBD1 is a possible D gene (6 bases). V lost 8 bases to trimming and J lost 2 bases, with 14 bases between them. This CDR3 has 14 residues. Germline V gene lookup returns CDR1 MRHNA and CDR2 SNTAGT.

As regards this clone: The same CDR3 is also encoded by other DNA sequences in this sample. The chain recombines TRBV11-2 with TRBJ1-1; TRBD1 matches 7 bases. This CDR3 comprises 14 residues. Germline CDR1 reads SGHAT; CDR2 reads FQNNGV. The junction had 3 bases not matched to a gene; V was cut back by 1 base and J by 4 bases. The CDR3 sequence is CASSLGNRGTEAFF. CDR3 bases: TGTGCCAGCAGCTTAGGTAACAGGGGCACTGAAGCTTTCTTT.